Shown below are 31 T cell receptor beta chains from a single sample sequenced in a study of early T cells in non-severe SARS-CoV-2 infection. MiXCR, applied by TCRdb to the 5' RACE reads, yields one record per CDR3 protein. The sample has fewer than 80,000 distinct CDR3 sequences; around 12% are singletons. This specimen was whole blood, taken at baseline. Source of these receptors: an adult who was a healthcare worker with PCR-confirmed SARS-CoV-2 infection or an uninfected control (not recorded which). The donor label of this sample is uncertain.

This clonotype was seen many times. The gene calls are TRBV7-8 and TRBJ2-1; 10 bases are a match to TRBD2. The CDR3 covers 16 residues. Trimming cost V 4 bases and J 5 bases; bases outside gene matches: 8. The V gene's germline CDR1 is SGHVS and CDR2 FQNEAQ. For the CDR3, the DNA is TGTGCCAGCAGCTCCCAGCGGGGGGGCCAAGACAATGAGCAGTTCTTC. It specifies CASSSQRGGQDNEQFF.

The chain combines TRBV5-1 with TRBJ2-1; D unclear. The V end lost 0 bases, the J end lost 2 bases, and 9 bases lay between the germline ends. CDR3 length equals 15 residues. Germline CDR1 and CDR2: SGHRS and YFSETQ. In nucleotides, the CDR3 is TGCGCCAGCAGCTTGGGTCATAACCCCTACAATGAGCAGTTCTTC. Translation gives CASSLGHNPYNEQFF.

The rearrangement links TRBV18 to TRBJ2-7, with D tentatively TRBD1 (5 bases). The CDR3 has 11 amino acids. Germline V CDR1 and CDR2: KGHSH, LQKENI. V lost 4 bases and J 5 bases, leaving 6 bases between the germline ends. CDR3 region: CASSQGNEQYV. CDR3 DNA sequence: TGTGCCAGCTCACAGGGGAACGAGCAGTACGTC.

This clonotype appeared a few times. V is TRBV5-1 and J is TRBJ1-1; D gene ambiguous. V lost 3 bases to trimming and J lost 1 base, with 10 bases between them. The germline gives CDR1 SGHRS, CDR2 YFSETQ. This CDR3 has 14 residues. The CDR3 region is CASSSMAGNTEAFF. Here the CDR3 DNA reads TGCGCCAGCAGCTCTATGGCAGGGAACACTGAAGCTTTCTTT.

The V and J genes are TRBV11-2 and TRBJ2-1, with D unresolved. The CDR3 sequence is 13 residues long. Germline CDR1 is SGHAT and CDR2 is FQNNGV. V lost 2 bases and J lost 2, with 4 bases in between. The CDR3 reads CASSLQTYNEQFF. CDR3 coding DNA: TGTGCCAGCAGCTTACAGACCTACAATGAGCAGTTCTTC. Full variable domain (rest looked up from reference TRBV11-2 and TRBJ2-1): EAGVAQSPRYKIIEKRQSVAFWCNPISGHATLYWYQQILGQGPKLLIQFQNNGVVDDSQLPKDRFSAERLKGVDSTLKIQPAKLEDSAVYLCASSLQTYNEQFFGPGTRLTVL.

This clonotype was seen many times. This chain links TRBV2 with TRBJ1-5; tentatively, D is TRBD1 (5 bases). The CDR3 runs to 16 residues. Germline CDR1 is SNHLY and CDR2 is FYNNEI. Trimming stripped 6 bases from V and 2 bases from J, with 17 bases between. CDR3 DNA: TGTGCCAGCAGCGTAAATCGGGGGACGGGCAATCAGCCCCAGCATTTT. It codes for CASSVNRGTGNQPQHF.

This clonotype appeared a few times. The chain is built from TRBV4-2 and TRBJ2-3, with D possibly TRBD2 on 5 matching bases. Germline CDR1 LGHNA, CDR2 YNFKEQ. CDR3 length: 14 amino acids. Trimming cost V 1 base and J 7 bases, with 12 bases left between them. The CDR3 DNA sequence: TGTGCCAGCAGCCAAGGGACTCCCGAACATACGCAGTATTTT. It yields the protein CASSQGTPEHTQYF.

The J gene is TRBJ2-3, the V gene TRBV6-5; D might be TRBD2 (5 bases). Trimming cost V 0 bases and J 4 bases, with 8 bases left between them. From germline, CDR1 is MNHEY and CDR2 SVGAGI. CDR3 length equals 14 residues. CDR3 in amino acids: CASSYSPGSDTQYF. DNA of the CDR3: TGTGCCAGCAGTTACTCGCCGGGGTCAGATACGCAGTATTTT.

The V call is TRBV12-3 or TRBV12-4, the J call TRBJ2-3, with TRBD1 as a possible D gene (6 bases). Trimming left V 6 bases short and J 5 bases short, with 15 bases between. The CDR3 runs to 14 residues. In DNA form, the CDR3 reads TGTGCCAGCAGAGAACGCCGGGACAAAGATACGCAGTATTTT. Residues: CASRERRDKDTQYF.

This clonotype has only a few counts. J is TRBJ2-5 and V is TRBV28; TRBD1 matches at 11 bases. The CDR3 loop spans 16 amino acids. Germline CDR1 MDHEN, CDR2 SYDVKM. V gave up 8 bases and J gave up 2 bases; unmatched junction bases: 10. The CDR3 DNA reads TGTGCCAGCCTTGGACAGGGGGCGCGTCCGCAAGAGACCCAGTACTTC. It translates to CASLGQGARPQETQYF.

The CDR3, as DNA: TGCGCCAGCAGCTTGGTGGTTGACGGGGAGCTGTTTTTT. It codes for CASSLVVDGELFF. The chain combines TRBV5-1 with TRBJ2-2, with unresolved D. Trimming removed 0 bases at V and 7 bases at J, with 7 bases between. Germline V CDR1 and CDR2: SGHRS, YFSETQ. The CDR3 contains 13 residues.

This clonotype came up a few times. This rearrangement joins TRBV29-1 to TRBJ2-3, with D unresolved. Germline V lookup: CDR1 SQVTM, CDR2 ANQGSEA. The CDR3 contains 11 residues. V lost 1 base to trimming and J lost 6 bases, with 5 bases between them. The CDR3 loop is CSVEAGDTQYF. CDR3 DNA: TGCAGCGTTGAAGCCGGGGATACGCAGTATTTT.

This clonotype has at least ten counts. The CDR3 DNA sequence: TGCAGTGCTAGAGGAGCTAGCGGGGGATACAATGAGCAGTTCTTC. This translates into CSARGASGGYNEQFF. The V and J genes are TRBV20-1 and TRBJ2-1, with 10 positions matching TRBD2. The CDR3 runs 15 residues. V lost 1 base, J lost 4 bases, and 4 bases stayed unmatched. Per germline, CDR1 DFQATT and CDR2 SNEGSKA (reference sequence).

The chain combines TRBV12-3 or TRBV12-4 with TRBJ1-3, with 9 bases fitting TRBD1. The CDR3 has 15 amino acids. Germline trimming cut 6 bases from V and 6 bases from J; bases unmatched to any gene: 9. The CDR3 protein is CASRRGQGVENTIYF. The CDR3 DNA is TGTGCCAGCAGGAGGGGACAGGGCGTCGAAAACACCATATATTTT.

The gene calls are TRBV30 and TRBJ2-3; 7 bases line up with TRBD1. CDR1 GTSNPN and CDR2 SVGIG come from the germline V gene (reference sequence). The ends lost 4 bases at V and 7 bases at J; junction bases unmatched: 11. The CDR3 loop spans 14 amino acids. The CDR3 loop reads CAWKSQGMQYTQYF. The CDR3 bases are TGTGCCTGGAAATCACAGGGGATGCAATATACGCAGTATTTT.

Ten or more counts support this clonotype. The genes are TRBV12-3 or TRBV12-4 and TRBJ1-1; D unclear. This CDR3 is built from 13 residues. Trimming stripped 0 bases from V and 10 bases from J, with 12 bases between. In DNA form, the CDR3 reads TGTGCCAGCAGTTTAGCGCAGGTTGGTTCAGCTTTCTTT. Residues: CASSLAQVGSAFF.

This clonotype was found a few times. A much bigger clone sits one base away, suggesting this may be a read error. The chain joins TRBV5-5 to TRBJ1-2; 9 bases fit TRBD1. The junction had 2 bases not matched to a gene; V was cut back by 3 bases and J by 2 bases. Germline values: CDR1 SGHKS, CDR2 YYEKEE (reference sequence). The CDR3 runs 14 residues. The CDR3 coding sequence is TGTGCCAGCAGCTCCGGGACAGGGAACTATGGCTACACCTTC. It codes for CASSSGTGNYGYTF.

In this sample, this clonotype turned up many times. The chain has TRBV27 and TRBJ2-7, with a weak D call TRBD2 (5 bases). This CDR3 is built from 15 residues. V was trimmed by 4 bases and J by 2 bases, leaving 15 bases between them. From germline, CDR1 is MNHEY and CDR2 SMNVEV (reference sequence). The CDR3 DNA sequence: TGTGCCAGCAGTTCTAGCCATACCCTCCCCTACGAGCAGTACGTC. The encoded protein is CASSSSHTLPYEQYV.

V gene TRBV29-1 combines with J gene TRBJ1-4; D unresolved. V was clipped by 4 bases and J by 5 bases, with 8 bases between them. Germline V gives CDR1 SQVTM, CDR2 ANQGSEA. The CDR3 consists of 12 residues. Here the CDR3 reads CSVAQTNEKLFF. As DNA, the CDR3 is TGCAGCGTTGCACAGACAAATGAAAAACTGTTTTTT.

This clonotype was found a few times. The gene calls are TRBV19 and TRBJ2-2, with 9 bases fitting TRBD1. Losses at the gene ends were 5 bases for V and 5 bases for J; bases not matched to a gene: 6. The germline gives CDR1 LNHDA, CDR2 SQIVND (reference sequence). This CDR3 comprises 15 residues. The CDR3 sequence is CASSQGTGMTGELFF. The CDR3 nucleotides are TGTGCCAGTAGTCAAGGGACAGGGATGACCGGGGAGCTGTTTTTT.

This clonotype showed up just a few times. V usage is TRBV29-1 and J usage is TRBJ1-2; no firm D call. Germline V gene data show CDR1 as SQVTM and CDR2 as ANQGSEA. The CDR3 is 14 amino acids. Trimming removed 0 bases from V and 2 bases from J, with 10 bases in between. The CDR3 nucleotides read TGCAGCGTTGAAGATATGTCGGGGAACTATGGCTACACCTTC. Amino acid sequence: CSVEDMSGNYGYTF.

This chain connects TRBV9 to TRBJ1-6; D not resolved. This CDR3 is 15 amino acids long. V gave up 4 bases and J gave up 10 bases, with 18 bases separating them. Germline CDR1 is SGDLS and CDR2 is YYNGEE. CDR3 sequence reads: CASSLDPSGKSPLHF. CDR3 nucleotides: TGTGCCAGCAGCCTCGACCCCTCCGGGAAGTCACCCCTCCACTTT.

This clonotype was seen at least ten times. V and J are TRBV20-1 and TRBJ1-1; maybe TRBD1 (5 bases). The ends were cut back, 3 bases at V and 5 bases at J, with 13 bases in the middle. The CDR3 is 13 amino acids. Germline V gene lookup returns CDR1 DFQATT and CDR2 SNEGSKA (reference sequence). CDR3 in amino acids: CSARTTGGTEAFF. The CDR3 DNA follows: TGCAGTGCTAGGACCACGGGGGGGACTGAAGCTTTCTTT.

This clonotype has more than one count but fewer than ten. The genes are TRBV27 and TRBJ2-3, with TRBD2 matching over 7 bases. The V gene end was trimmed by 3 bases and the J gene end by 4 bases; junction bases not matched to a gene: 7. Germline V CDR1 and CDR2: MNHEY, SMNVEV (reference sequence). CDR3 size: 15 residues. The chain's CDR3 is CASSLAGVGADTQYF. CDR3 nucleotide sequence: TGTGCCAGCAGTTTGGCGGGGGTAGGCGCAGATACGCAGTATTTT.

The chain has TRBV3-1 and TRBJ2-1; no firm D call. From germline, CDR1 is LGHDT and CDR2 YNNKEL (reference sequence). Trimming left V 0 bases short and J 6 bases short, with 3 bases between. The CDR3 covers 12 residues. The CDR3 spells CASSQDLNEQFF. The CDR3 region has the DNA TGTGCCAGCAGCCAAGATCTCAATGAGCAGTTCTTC.

This clonotype was counted a few times. The chain carries TRBV7-3 and TRBJ2-1; no clear D gene. Germline V lookup: CDR1 SGHTA, CDR2 FQGTGA. The CDR3 runs to 15 residues. V gave up 5 bases and J gave up 7 bases, with 18 bases separating them. CDR3 sequence (DNA): TGTGCCAGCAGCCAAGGCCAAGTTGCCCTTAATGAGCAGTTCTTC. It codes for CASSQGQVALNEQFF.

The gene calls are TRBV9 and TRBJ2-3; 8 bases match TRBD2. Germline V gives CDR1 SGDLS, CDR2 YYNGEE. After removal of 4 bases from V and 2 bases from J, the junction contained 6 bases not matched to a gene. This CDR3 has 15 residues. The CDR3 here is CASSPAGGITDTQYF. In nucleotides, the CDR3 is TGTGCCAGCAGCCCCGCGGGGGGTATCACAGATACGCAGTATTTT.

This clonotype showed up just a few times. The gene calls are TRBV5-8 and TRBJ2-2, with D perhaps TRBD1 or TRBD2 (6 bases each). Trimming took off 0 bases at V and 3 bases at J, with 15 bases between the two ends. Per germline, CDR1 SGHTS and CDR2 YDEGEE. The CDR3 has 17 residues. Here the CDR3 reads CASSLAGGAVYTGELFF. Here the CDR3 DNA reads TGTGCCAGCAGCTTGGCCGGGGGCGCGGTTTACACCGGGGAGCTGTTTTTT.

This clonotype has just a few counts. The chain is built from TRBV19 and TRBJ2-6; 7 bases map to TRBD1. Looked up from germline, CDR1 is LNHDA and CDR2 is SQIVND (reference sequence). This CDR3 comprises 15 residues. V lost 6 bases and J lost 2; bases outside the gene matches: 4. The CDR3 DNA follows: TGTGCCAGTAGCATAACAGGGGCTGGGGCCAACGTCCTGACTTTC. Translation gives CASSITGAGANVLTF.

This clonotype occurred a few times. The chain recombines TRBV7-9 with TRBJ1-2, with D unclear. Trimming pared 1 base from V and 0 bases from J, leaving 12 bases between. Germline assignment: CDR1 SEHNR and CDR2 FQNEAQ (reference sequence). The CDR3 runs to 16 residues. The DNA for the CDR3 is TGTGCCAGCAGCTTAGGCGCAGGCACGGCTAACTATGGCTACACCTTC. This encodes CASSLGAGTANYGYTF.

At least ten counts were recorded for this clonotype. The chain is built from TRBV20-1 and TRBJ1-4; 9 nucleotides match TRBD1. V lost 1 base and J lost 3; bases outside the gene matches: 12. CDR3 length: 18 residues. Germline CDR1 is DFQATT and CDR2 is SNEGSKA (reference sequence). CDR3 sequence reads: CSARAHRDRVTANEKLFF. The CDR3 nucleotides read TGCAGTGCTAGAGCGCACCGGGACAGGGTCACGGCTAATGAAAAACTGTTTTTT.